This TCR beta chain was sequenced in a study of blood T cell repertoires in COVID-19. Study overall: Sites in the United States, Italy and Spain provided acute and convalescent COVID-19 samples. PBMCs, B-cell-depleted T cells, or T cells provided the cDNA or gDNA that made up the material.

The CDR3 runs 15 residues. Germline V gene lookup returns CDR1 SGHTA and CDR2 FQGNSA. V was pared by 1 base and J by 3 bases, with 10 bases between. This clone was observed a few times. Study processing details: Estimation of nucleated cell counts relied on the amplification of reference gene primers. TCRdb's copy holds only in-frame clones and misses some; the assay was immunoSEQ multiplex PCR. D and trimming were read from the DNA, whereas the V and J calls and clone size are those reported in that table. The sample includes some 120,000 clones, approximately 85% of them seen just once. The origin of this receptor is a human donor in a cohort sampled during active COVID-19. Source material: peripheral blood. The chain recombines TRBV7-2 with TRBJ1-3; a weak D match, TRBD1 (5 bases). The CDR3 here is CASSLVLGGGNTIYF. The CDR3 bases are TGTGCCAGCAGCTTAGTTCTCGGGGGTGGAAACACCATATATTTT.